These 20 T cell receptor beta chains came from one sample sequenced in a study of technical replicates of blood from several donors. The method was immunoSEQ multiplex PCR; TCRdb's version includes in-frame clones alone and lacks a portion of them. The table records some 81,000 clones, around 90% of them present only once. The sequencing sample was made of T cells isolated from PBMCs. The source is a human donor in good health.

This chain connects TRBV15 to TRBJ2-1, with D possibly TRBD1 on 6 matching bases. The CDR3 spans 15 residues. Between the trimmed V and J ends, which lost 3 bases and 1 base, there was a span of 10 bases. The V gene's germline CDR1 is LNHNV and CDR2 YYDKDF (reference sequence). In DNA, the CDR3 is TGTGCCACCAGCAGGGACAGATCTTCCTACAATGAGCAGTTCTTC. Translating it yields CATSRDRSSYNEQFF.

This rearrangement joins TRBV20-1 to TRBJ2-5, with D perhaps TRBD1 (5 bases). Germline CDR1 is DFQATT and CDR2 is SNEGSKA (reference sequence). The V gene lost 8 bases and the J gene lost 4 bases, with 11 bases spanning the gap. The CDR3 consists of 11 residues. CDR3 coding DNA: TGCAGTCTGACAGCCAGAGAGACCCAGTACTTC. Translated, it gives CSLTARETQYF.

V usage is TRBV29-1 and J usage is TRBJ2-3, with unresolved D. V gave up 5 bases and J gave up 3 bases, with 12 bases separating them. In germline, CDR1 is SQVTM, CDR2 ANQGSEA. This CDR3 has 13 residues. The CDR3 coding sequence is TGCAGCGTTCTGGCACGAAGTACAGATACGCAGTATTTT. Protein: CSVLARSTDTQYF.

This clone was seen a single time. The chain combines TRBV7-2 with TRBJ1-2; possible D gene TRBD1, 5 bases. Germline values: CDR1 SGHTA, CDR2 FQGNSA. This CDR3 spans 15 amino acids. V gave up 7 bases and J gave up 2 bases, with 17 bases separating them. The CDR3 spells CASILWARTNYGYTF. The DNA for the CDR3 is TGTGCCAGCATCCTCTGGGCTAGGACAAACTATGGCTACACCTTC. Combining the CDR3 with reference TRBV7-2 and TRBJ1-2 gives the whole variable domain GAGVSQSPSNKVTEKGKDVELRCDPISGHTALYWYRQSLGQGLEFLIYFQGNSAPDKSGLPSDRFSAERTGGSVSTLTIQRTQQEDSAVYLCASILWARTNYGYTFGSGTRLTVV.

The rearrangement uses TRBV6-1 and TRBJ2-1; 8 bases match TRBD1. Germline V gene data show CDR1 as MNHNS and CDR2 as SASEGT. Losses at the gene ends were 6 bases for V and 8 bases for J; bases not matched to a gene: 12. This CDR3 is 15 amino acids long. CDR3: CASRARTGRNYEQFF. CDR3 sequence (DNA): TGTGCCAGCAGGGCCCGGACAGGGAGAAATTATGAGCAGTTCTTC.

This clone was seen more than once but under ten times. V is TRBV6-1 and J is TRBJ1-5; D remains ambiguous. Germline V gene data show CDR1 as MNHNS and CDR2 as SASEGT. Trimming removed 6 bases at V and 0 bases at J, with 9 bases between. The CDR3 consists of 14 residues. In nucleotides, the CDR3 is TGTGCCAGCAGAGAGTTCTATAGCAATCAGCCCCAGCATTTT. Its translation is CASREFYSNQPQHF.

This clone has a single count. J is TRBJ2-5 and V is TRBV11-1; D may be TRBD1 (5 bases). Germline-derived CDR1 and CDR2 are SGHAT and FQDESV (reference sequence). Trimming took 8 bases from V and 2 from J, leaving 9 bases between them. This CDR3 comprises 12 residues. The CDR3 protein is CASGHIQETQYF. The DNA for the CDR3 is TGTGCCAGCGGACATATTCAAGAGACCCAGTACTTC.

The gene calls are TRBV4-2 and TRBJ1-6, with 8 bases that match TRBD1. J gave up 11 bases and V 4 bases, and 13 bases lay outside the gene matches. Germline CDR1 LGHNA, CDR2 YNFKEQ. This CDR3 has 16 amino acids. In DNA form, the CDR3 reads TGTGCCAGCAGCCCTAAAGGACAGGGAATTTTTACACCCCTCCACTTT. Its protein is CASSPKGQGIFTPLHF.

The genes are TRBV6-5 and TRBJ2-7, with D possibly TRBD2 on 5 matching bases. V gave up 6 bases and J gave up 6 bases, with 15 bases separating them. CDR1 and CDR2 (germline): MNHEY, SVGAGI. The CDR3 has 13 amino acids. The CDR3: CASSPGVGREQYF. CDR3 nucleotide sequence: TGTGCCAGCAGCCCCGGGGTGGGTCGCGAGCAGTACTTC.

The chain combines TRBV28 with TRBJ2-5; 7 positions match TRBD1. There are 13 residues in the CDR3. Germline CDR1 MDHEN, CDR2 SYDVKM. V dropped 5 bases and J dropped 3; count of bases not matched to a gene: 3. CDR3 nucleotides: TGTGCCAGCAGTCTTGGACAGGAAGAGACCCAGTACTTC. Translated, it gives CASSLGQEETQYF. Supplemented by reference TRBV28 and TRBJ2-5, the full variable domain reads DVKVTQSSRYLVKRTGEKVFLECVQDMDHENMFWYRQDPGLGLRLIYFSYDVKMKEKGDIPEGYSVSREKKERFSLILESASTNQTSMYLCASSLGQEETQYFGPGTRLLVL.

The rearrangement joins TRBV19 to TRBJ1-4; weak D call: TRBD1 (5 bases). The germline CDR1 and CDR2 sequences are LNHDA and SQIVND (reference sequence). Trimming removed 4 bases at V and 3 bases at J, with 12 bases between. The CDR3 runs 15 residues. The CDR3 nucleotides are TGTGCCAGTAGTAGTGGGTGGGGGGCTAATGAAAAACTGTTTTTT. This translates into CASSSGWGANEKLFF.

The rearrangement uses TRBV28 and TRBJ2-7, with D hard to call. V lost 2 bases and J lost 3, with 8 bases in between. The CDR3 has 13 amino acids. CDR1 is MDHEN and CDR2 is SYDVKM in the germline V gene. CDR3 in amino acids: CASSLGRYYEQYF. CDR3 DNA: TGTGCCAGCAGTTTAGGCAGATACTACGAGCAGTACTTC.

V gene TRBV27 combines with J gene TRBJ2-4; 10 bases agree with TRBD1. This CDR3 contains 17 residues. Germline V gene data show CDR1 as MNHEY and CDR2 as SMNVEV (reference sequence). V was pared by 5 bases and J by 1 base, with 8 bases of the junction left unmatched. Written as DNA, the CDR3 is TGTGCCAGCAGTACGTCCGGGACAGGGGTGGCCAAAAACATTCAGTACTTC. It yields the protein CASSTSGTGVAKNIQYF.

Here the CDR3 reads CASSLASSGWGGNEQFF. CDR3 DNA sequence: TGTGCCAGCAGCTTGGCGTCTAGCGGGTGGGGAGGGAATGAGCAGTTCTTC. The chain employs TRBV5-4 and TRBJ2-1; 8 bases are a match to TRBD2. Germline CDR1 and CDR2: SGHNT and YYREEE (reference sequence). V was pared by 0 bases and J by 7 bases, with 12 bases of the junction left unmatched. CDR3 size: 17 residues.

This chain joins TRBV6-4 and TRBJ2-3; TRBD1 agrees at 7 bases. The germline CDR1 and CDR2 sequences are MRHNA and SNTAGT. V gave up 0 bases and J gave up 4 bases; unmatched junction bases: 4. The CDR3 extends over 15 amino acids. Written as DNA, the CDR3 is TGTGCCAGCAGTGACTCGGTAGGGGGCGCAGATACGCAGTATTTT. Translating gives CASSDSVGGADTQYF.

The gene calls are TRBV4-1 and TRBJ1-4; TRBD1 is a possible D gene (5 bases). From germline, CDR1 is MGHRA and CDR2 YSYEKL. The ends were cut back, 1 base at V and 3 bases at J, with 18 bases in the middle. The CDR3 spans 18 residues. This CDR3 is CASSQVGESVPANEKLFF. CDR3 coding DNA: TGCGCCAGCAGCCAAGTAGGGGAAAGTGTTCCGGCTAATGAAAAACTGTTTTTT.

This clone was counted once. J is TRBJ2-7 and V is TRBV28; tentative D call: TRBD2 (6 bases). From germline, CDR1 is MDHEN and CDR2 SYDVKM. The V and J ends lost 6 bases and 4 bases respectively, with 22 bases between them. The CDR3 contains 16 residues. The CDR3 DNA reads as TGTGCCAGCAGAGGGTTTTCGGCGGGAACCGTATACGAGCAGTACTTC. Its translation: CASRGFSAGTVYEQYF.

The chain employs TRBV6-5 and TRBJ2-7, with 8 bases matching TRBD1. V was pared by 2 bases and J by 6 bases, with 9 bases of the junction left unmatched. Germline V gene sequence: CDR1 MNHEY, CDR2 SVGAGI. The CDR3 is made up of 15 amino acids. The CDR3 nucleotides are TGTGCCAGCAGTTACACCAATCCGGGACAGGCCGAGCAGTACTTC. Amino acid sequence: CASSYTNPGQAEQYF.

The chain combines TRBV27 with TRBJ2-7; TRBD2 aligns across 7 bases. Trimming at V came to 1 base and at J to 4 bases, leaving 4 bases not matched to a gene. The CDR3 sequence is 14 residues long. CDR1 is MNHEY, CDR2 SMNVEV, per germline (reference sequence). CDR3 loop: CASSLFAGVYEQYF. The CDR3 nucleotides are TGTGCCAGCAGTTTATTCGCGGGAGTATACGAGCAGTACTTC.

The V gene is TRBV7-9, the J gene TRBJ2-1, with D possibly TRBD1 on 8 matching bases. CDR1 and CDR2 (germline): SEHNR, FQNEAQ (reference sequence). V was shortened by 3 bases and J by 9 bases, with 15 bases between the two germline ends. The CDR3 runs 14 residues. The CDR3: CASSLDREGIEQFF. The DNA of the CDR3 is TGTGCCAGCAGCTTGGACAGGGAGGGAATTGAGCAGTTCTTC.